This is a list of T cell receptor beta chains from one sample in a study of T cells after yellow fever vaccination. Using its own MiXCR run on the 5' RACE reads, TCRdb lists one record per CDR3 protein. The sample includes over 300,000 distinct CDR3 sequences, approximately 4% of them seen just once. This specimen consisted of PBMCs, obtained 5 days after the yellow fever booster vaccination. The receptors derive from a man younger than 30 who received the YFV17D yellow fever vaccine. Both conserved end residues are part of each CDR3. The order of the fields is clone size, J gene, V gene, CDR3 length, D gene, CDR3 protein, CDR3 DNA. The D gene is left open where the match is weak. Rows give clone size only sometimes, using once, few, many, or a class for an expanded clone.

>many|TRBJ1-1|TRBV20-1|16|NA
CSANPGLQERRTEAFF
TGCAGTGCAAATCCGGGTCTCCAGGAGCGAAGGACTGAAGCTTTCTTT
>few|TRBJ2-7|TRBV6-5|13|TRBD2
CASSPSGGEVQYF
TGTGCCAGCAGTCCCAGCGGGGGGGAAGTGCAGTACTTC
>NA|TRBJ1-5|TRBV3-1|13|NA
CASSQDLDQPQHF
TGTGCCAGCAGCCAAGATCTGGATCAGCCCCAGCATTTT
>few|TRBJ1-4|TRBV7-2|15|NA
CASSLWGRGIEKLFF
TGTGCCAGCAGCTTATGGGGGCGTGGGATTGAAAAACTGTTTTTT
>NA|TRBJ1-2|TRBV19|14|TRBD1
CASSAQGADYGYTF
TGTGCCAGTAGTGCACAGGGGGCCGACTATGGCTACACCTTC
>NA|TRBJ2-2|TRBV7-2|18|NA
CASSPPGLATLNTGELFF
TGTGCCAGCAGCCCCCCGGGGCTAGCTACGTTAAACACCGGGGAGCTGTTTTTT
>few|TRBJ2-3|TRBV29-1|15|NA
CSVEDLGGGMDTQYF
TGCAGCGTTGAAGATCTTGGCGGGGGCATGGATACGCAGTATTTT
>few|TRBJ1-5|TRBV7-9|15|NA
CASSLGGYEAQPQHF
TGTGCCAGCAGCTTAGGCGGTTACGAGGCCCAGCCCCAGCATTTT
>many|TRBJ1-2|TRBV28|15|NA
CASSPLLTGFDGYTF
TGTGCCAGCAGTCCCCTCTTAACAGGATTTGACGGCTACACCTTC
>NA|TRBJ2-3|TRBV12-3/TRBV12-4|17|TRBD2
CASSLARSSGGTDTQYF
TGTGCCAGCAGTTTAGCGCGTTCCAGCGGGGGGACAGATACGCAGTATTTT
>NA|TRBJ2-5|TRBV9|14|TRBD1
CASSATGLQETQYF
TGTGCCAGCAGCGCGACAGGGCTACAAGAGACCCAGTACTTC
>many|TRBJ1-5|TRBV20-1|20|TRBD1
CSAREPATDRVGYSNQPQHF
TGCAGTGCTAGAGAGCCCGCCACGGACAGGGTAGGGTATAGCAATCAGCCCCAGCATTTT
>many|TRBJ1-6|TRBV20-1|15|NA
CSARDGQGLHSPLHF
TGCAGTGCTAGAGATGGGCAGGGCCTGCATTCACCCCTCCACTTT
>few|TRBJ2-1|TRBV9|15|NA
CASSVVVGGPGEQFF
TGTGCCAGCAGCGTAGTGGTGGGGGGGCCTGGTGAGCAGTTCTTC
>NA|TRBJ1-5|TRBV15|16|NA
CATSRDLAHGNQPQHF
TGTGCCACCAGCAGAGATTTGGCCCATGGAAATCAGCCCCAGCATTTT
>many|TRBJ2-5|TRBV5-1|13|NA
CASSPGPQETQYF
TGTGCCAGCAGCCCCGGGCCTCAAGAGACCCAGTACTTC
>few|TRBJ2-5|TRBV6-2/TRBV6-3|16|TRBD2
CASSSGLAVYQETQYF
TGTGCCAGCAGTTCCGGGCTAGCGGTCTACCAAGAGACCCAGTACTTC
>NA|TRBJ1-2|TRBV7-6|13|NA
CASSLLGAQGYTF
TGTGCCAGCAGCTTGCTCGGGGCGCAAGGCTACACCTTC
>NA|TRBJ2-7|TRBV4-1|15|TRBD2
CASSLTRGVTYEQYF
TGCGCCAGCAGCCTGACCCGGGGGGTAACCTACGAGCAGTACTTC
>few|TRBJ1-4|TRBV7-2|13|NA
CASSLSRDEKLFF
TGTGCCAGCAGCTTAAGTCGGGATGAAAAACTGTTTTTT
>few|TRBJ2-7|TRBV3-1|16|TRBD1
CASSPFVGTGAYEQYF
TGTGCCAGCAGCCCCTTCGTCGGGACAGGAGCCTACGAGCAGTACTTC
>NA|TRBJ1-4|TRBV7-9|15|NA
CASSFTGTNFEKLFF
TGTGCCAGCAGCTTCACCGGGACGAACTTTGAAAAACTGTTTTTT
>NA|TRBJ2-3|TRBV5-8|16|TRBD2
CASSSGTSVEVDTQYF
TGTGCCAGCAGCTCCGGGACTAGCGTAGAAGTAGATACGCAGTATTTT
>NA|TRBJ1-6|TRBV4-3|15|NA
CASSQQGWDGSPLHF
TGCGCCAGCAGCCAACAGGGTTGGGATGGTTCACCCCTCCACTTT
>NA|TRBJ2-7|TRBV29-1|13|NA
CSVEGQMCYEQYF
TGCAGCGTTGAGGGTCAGATGTGCTACGAGCAGTACTTC
>NA|TRBJ2-7|TRBV29-1|13|TRBD1
CSVLRTGSYEQYF
TGCAGCGTTCTCCGGACAGGGAGCTACGAGCAGTACTTC
>NA|TRBJ1-2|TRBV25-1|14|NA
CASSEQGKNYGYTF
TGTGCCAGCAGTGAACAGGGGAAAAACTATGGCTACACCTTC
>NA|TRBJ2-1|TRBV14|15|NA
CASSQDGQSVSEQFF
TGTGCCAGCAGCCAAGATGGACAGTCGGTATCAGAGCAGTTCTTC
>NA|TRBJ2-6|TRBV10-3|16|NA
CAISDPLFSGANVLTF
TGTGCCATCAGTGACCCCCTGTTCTCTGGGGCCAACGTCCTGACTTTC
>many|TRBJ2-2|TRBV20-1|14|NA
CSARRSENTGELFF
TGCAGTGCTAGGCGGAGCGAAAACACCGGGGAGCTGTTTTTT
>many|TRBJ2-7|TRBV5-1|14|NA
CASSQGRNSYEQYF
TGCGCCAGCAGCCAGGGACGGAACTCCTACGAGCAGTACTTC
>many|TRBJ1-6|TRBV5-1|14|TRBD1
CASSPGTVSSPLHF
TGCGCCAGCAGCCCCGGGACAGTCTCTTCACCCCTCCACTTT
>few|TRBJ1-2|TRBV27|13|NA
CASSFDSGYGYTF
TGTGCCAGCAGTTTCGACAGTGGCTATGGCTACACCTTC
>few|TRBJ1-5|TRBV5-6|13|NA
CASSPGQGKPQHF
TGTGCCAGCAGCCCGGGGCAAGGGAAGCCCCAGCATTTT
>NA|TRBJ1-2|TRBV2|14|NA
CASSEEGGYYGYTF
TGTGCCAGCAGTGAAGAGGGGGGCTACTATGGCTACACCTTC
>NA|TRBJ1-5|TRBV4-1|17|TRBD1
CASSLIVGTGSNQPQHF
TGCGCCAGCAGCCTTATAGTGGGGACAGGGTCGAATCAGCCCCAGCATTTT
>NA|TRBJ1-2|TRBV7-9|13|NA
CASSLRVGYGYTF
TGTGCCAGCAGCCTACGCGTGGGGTACGGCTACACCTTC
>many|TRBJ2-1|TRBV6-2/TRBV6-3|12|TRBD2
CASSEAGGRKFF
TGTGCCAGCAGTGAAGCGGGGGGACGGAAATTCTTC
>few|TRBJ2-7|TRBV5-1|16|TRBD2
CASSPMSAGGTYEQYF
TGCGCCAGCAGCCCTATGTCTGCGGGGGGAACCTACGAGCAGTACTTC
>many|TRBJ2-3|TRBV7-9|18|NA
CASSSYLLVGVTSDTQYF
TGTGCCAGCAGCTCGTACCTCCTGGTGGGGGTAACTTCAGATACGCAGTATTTT
>NA|TRBJ2-1|TRBV2|12|TRBD2
CASRAGGREQFF
TGTGCCAGCAGGGCGGGGGGACGGGAGCAGTTCTTC
>few|TRBJ2-1|TRBV4-2|15|NA
CASSLPGAPYNEQFF
TGTGCCAGCAGCCTGCCGGGGGCCCCCTACAATGAGCAGTTCTTC
>NA|TRBJ2-3|TRBV21-1|15|NA
CASSKGGLHTDTQYF
TGTGCCAGCAGCAAAGGTGGACTCCACACAGATACGCAGTATTTT
>few|TRBJ1-4|TRBV7-9|14|NA
CASSPGNDNEKLFF
TGTGCCAGCAGTCCGGGGAACGATAATGAAAAACTGTTTTTT
>NA|TRBJ2-7|TRBV15|12|NA
CATSRGRNEQYF
TGTGCCACCAGCAGAGGCCGAAACGAGCAGTACTTC
>NA|TRBJ1-5|TRBV7-2|14|NA
CASSLWAINQPQHF
TGTGCCAGCAGCTTGTGGGCGATCAATCAGCCCCAGCATTTT
>few|TRBJ2-4|TRBV4-3|15|NA
CASSRDYRVGDIQYF
TGCGCCAGCAGCCGAGATTACAGGGTGGGGGACATTCAGTACTTC
>many|TRBJ2-1|TRBV10-3|12|NA
CAISVQDNEQFF
TGTGCCATCAGTGTACAGGACAATGAGCAGTTCTTC
>NA|TRBJ1-2|TRBV5-1|14|NA
CASSSSGGNYGYTF
TGCGCCAGCAGCTCCAGCGGTGGAAACTATGGCTACACCTTC